What follows describes a single T cell receptor beta chain. TCRdb redid the calling of the RT-PCR reads with MiXCR, one entry per CDR3 protein. The sample gives 550,000 to 750,000 distinct CDR3 sequences, 13% to 15% of which show up once; 3.6% is in the top ten. The source is a female donor in good health, serving as a healthy control. The material sequenced was memory CD4+ T cells from blood.

CDR3 in amino acids: CATAPGLAGGDTQYF. CDR3 in DNA: TGTGCCACCGCCCCGGGACTAGCGGGAGGAGATACGCAGTATTTT. This chain uses TRBV12-3 or TRBV12-4 with TRBJ2-3; 15 bases align to TRBD2. Germline trimming cut 10 bases from V and 5 bases from J; bases unmatched to any gene: 7. The CDR3 has 15 residues.